This T cell receptor beta chain was sequenced in a study of CD8 T cells in ankylosing spondylitis. Germline V gene data show CDR1 as LNHNV and CDR2 as YYDKDF (reference sequence). With 4 bases removed from V and 0 bases from J, the gap between germline ends came to 9 bases. The CDR3 consists of 14 residues. This clonotype was observed many times. Using its own MiXCR run on the 5' RACE reads, TCRdb lists one record per CDR3 protein. The data show approximately 250,000 distinct CDR3 sequences, over 7% seen once. The chain couples TRBV15 to TRBJ1-1; D not resolved. Sequencing was carried out using blood, either unsorted or a sorted T cell fraction (not recorded which). The sequence came from a female donor with ankylosing spondylitis or in good health (not recorded which). The CDR3 spells CATSIRYMNTEAFF. CDR3 sequence (DNA): TGTGCCACCAGCATCAGGTATATGAACACTGAAGCTTTCTTT.